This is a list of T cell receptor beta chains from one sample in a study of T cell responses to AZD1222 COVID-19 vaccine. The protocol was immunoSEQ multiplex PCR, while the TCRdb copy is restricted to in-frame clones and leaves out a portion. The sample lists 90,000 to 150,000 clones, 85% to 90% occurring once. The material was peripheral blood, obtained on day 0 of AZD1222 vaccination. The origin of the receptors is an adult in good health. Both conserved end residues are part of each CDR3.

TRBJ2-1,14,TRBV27,CASSGLVGVNEQFF
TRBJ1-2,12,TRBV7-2,CASSQQGVGYTF
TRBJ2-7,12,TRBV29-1,CSVEDATYEQYF
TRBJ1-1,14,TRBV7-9,CASSLGQGVTEAFF
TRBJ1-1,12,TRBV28,CASGKVGAEAFF
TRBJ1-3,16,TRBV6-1,CASSEALQISGNTIYF
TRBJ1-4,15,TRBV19,CASRIGGDFNEKLFF
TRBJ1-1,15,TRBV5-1,CASSLERGANTEAFF
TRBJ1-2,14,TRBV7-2,CASSFSSGGRGYTF
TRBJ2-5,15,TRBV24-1,CATSDPRGAGETQYF
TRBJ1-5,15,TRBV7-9,CASSLGTGPNQPQHF
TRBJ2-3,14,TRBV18,CASFTDSSTDTQYF
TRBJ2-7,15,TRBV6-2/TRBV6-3,CASSLGTPRYYEQYF
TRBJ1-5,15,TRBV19,CASSPTWGSNQPQHF
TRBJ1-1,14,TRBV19,CASKVRGQDTEAFF
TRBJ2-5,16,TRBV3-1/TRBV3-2,CASSQALGWVEETQYF
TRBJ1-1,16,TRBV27,CASSPTRGQGRTEAFF
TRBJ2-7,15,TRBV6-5,CASSYLGQGGNEQYF
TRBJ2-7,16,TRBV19,CASSITLLAGSHEQYF
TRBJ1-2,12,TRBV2,CASREGGYGYTF
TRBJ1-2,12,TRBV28,CASGVGFYGYTF
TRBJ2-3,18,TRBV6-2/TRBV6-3,CASSYIIGTPKIRDTQYF
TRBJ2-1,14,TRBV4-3,CASSPSRGGNEQFF
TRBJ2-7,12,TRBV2,CASRAGTYEQYF
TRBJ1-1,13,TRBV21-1,CASSMIDGAEAFF
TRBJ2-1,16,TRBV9,CASSSSGHPKSNEQFF
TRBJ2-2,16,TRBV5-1,CASSSPGTKNTGELFF
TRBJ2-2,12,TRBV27,CASRKGGGELFF
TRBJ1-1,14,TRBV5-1,CASTGTGGRTEAFF
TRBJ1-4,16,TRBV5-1,CASSPRAGQGGEKLFF
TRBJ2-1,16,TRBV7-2,CASSSLLAGYYNEQFF
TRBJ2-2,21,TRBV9,CASSVDLAGGYGTTNTGELFF
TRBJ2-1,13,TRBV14,CASGLAGDTEQFF
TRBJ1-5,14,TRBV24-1,CATSDSRGGQPQHF
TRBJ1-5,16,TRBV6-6,CASRPGATGVPQPQHF
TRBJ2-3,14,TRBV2,CASSVWAGADTQYF
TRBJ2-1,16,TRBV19,CASSTGTSGSDNEQFF
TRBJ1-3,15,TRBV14,CASSPTGNSGNTIYF
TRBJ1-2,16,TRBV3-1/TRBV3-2,CASSHLGQQPTYGYTF
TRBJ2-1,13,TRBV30,CAWGKGHSNEQFF
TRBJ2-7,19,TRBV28,CASSASGPWKREIIYEQYF
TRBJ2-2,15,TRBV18,CASSPGTPNTGELFF
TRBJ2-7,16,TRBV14,CASSQAGTGYSYEQYF
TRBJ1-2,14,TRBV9,CASSATNSNYGYTF
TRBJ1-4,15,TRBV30,CAWSVATGGNEKLFF
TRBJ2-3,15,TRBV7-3,CASSFRDSGTDTQYF
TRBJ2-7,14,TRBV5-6,CASSRGARSDEQYF
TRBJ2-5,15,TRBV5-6,CASSLGLALGETQYF
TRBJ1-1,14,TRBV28,CAIEGGRRDTEAFF
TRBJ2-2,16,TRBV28,CASSSEGRGGTGELFF
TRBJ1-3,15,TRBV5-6,CASSARAGTGNTIYF
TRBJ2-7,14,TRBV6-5,CASSYGLGSYEQYF
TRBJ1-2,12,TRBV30,CAWSHSDYGYTF
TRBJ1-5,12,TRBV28,CASSLWDQPQHF
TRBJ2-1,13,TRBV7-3,CASSMNRDNEQFF
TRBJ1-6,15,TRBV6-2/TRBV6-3,CASSDQGPGNSPLHF
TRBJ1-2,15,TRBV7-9,CASSPSGAAMEGYTF
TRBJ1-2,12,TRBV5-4,CASSLVRQGYTF
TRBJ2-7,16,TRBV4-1,CASSQVPGQGLYEQYF